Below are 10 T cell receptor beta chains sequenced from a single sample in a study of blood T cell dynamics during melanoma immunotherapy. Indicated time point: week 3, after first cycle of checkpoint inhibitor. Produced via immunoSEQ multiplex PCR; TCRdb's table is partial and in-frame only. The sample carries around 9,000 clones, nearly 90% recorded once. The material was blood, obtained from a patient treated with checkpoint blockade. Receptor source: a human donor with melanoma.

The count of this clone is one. The CDR3 nucleotides are TGTGCCATCAGTGGAAAAGATAGCGGGAGGGAAGAGACCCAGTACTTC. The encoded protein is CAISGKDSGREETQYF. This chain connects TRBV10-3 to TRBJ2-5; 11 nucleotides align to TRBD2. V trimming: 4 bases; J trimming: 3 bases; junction bases outside the gene matches: 7. The CDR3 runs to 16 residues. In germline, CDR1 is ENHRY, CDR2 SYGVKD.

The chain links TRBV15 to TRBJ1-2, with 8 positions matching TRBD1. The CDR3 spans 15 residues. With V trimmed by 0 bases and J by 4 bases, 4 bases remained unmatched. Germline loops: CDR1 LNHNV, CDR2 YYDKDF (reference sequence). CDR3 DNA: TGTGCCACCAGCAGAGAGTCAGGGGGCGGCTATGGCTACACCTTC. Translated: CATSRESGGGYGYTF.

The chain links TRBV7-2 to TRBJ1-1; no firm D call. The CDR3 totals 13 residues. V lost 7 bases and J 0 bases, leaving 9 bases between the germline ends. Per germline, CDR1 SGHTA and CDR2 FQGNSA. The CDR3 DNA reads TGTGCCAGCAACGACCGGGTGAACACTGAAGCTTTCTTT. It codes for CASNDRVNTEAFF. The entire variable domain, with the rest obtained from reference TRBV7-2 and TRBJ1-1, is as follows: GAGVSQSPSNKVTEKGKDVELRCDPISGHTALYWYRQSLGQGLEFLIYFQGNSAPDKSGLPSDRFSAERTGGSVSTLTIQRTQQEDSAVYLCASNDRVNTEAFFGQGTRLTVV.

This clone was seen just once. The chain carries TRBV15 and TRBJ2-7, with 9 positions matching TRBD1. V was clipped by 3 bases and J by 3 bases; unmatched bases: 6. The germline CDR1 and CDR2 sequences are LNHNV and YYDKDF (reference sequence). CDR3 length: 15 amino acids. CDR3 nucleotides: TGTGCCACCAGCAGGGACCCGGGACAGGGCTACGAGCAGTACTTC. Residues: CATSRDPGQGYEQYF.

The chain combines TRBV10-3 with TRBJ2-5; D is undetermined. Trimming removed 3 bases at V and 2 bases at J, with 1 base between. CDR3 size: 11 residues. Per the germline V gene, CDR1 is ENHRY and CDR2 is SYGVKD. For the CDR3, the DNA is TGTGCCATCAGTGAACAAGAGACCCAGTACTTC. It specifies CAISEQETQYF.

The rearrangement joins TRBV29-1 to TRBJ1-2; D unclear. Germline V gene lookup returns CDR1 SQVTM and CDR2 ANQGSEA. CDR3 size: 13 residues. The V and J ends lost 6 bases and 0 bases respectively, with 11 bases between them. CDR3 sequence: CSVTLGPNYGYTF. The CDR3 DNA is TGCAGCGTCACTCTCGGACCTAACTATGGCTACACCTTC.

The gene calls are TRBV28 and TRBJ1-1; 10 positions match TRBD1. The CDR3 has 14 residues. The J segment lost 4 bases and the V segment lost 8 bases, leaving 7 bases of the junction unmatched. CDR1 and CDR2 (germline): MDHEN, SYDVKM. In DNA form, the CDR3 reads TGTGCCAGCCGACCGGGACAGGGGCGCACTGAAGCTTTCTTT. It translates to CASRPGQGRTEAFF. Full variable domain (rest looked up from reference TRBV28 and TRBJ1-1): DVKVTQSSRYLVKRTGEKVFLECVQDMDHENMFWYRQDPGLGLRLIYFSYDVKMKEKGDIPEGYSVSREKKERFSLILESASTNQTSMYLCASRPGQGRTEAFFGQGTRLTVV.

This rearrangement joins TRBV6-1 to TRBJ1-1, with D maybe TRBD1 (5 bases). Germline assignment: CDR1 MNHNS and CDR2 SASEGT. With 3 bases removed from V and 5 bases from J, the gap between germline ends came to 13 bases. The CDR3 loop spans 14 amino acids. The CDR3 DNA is TGTGCCAGCAGTGAGATCCGGTGGGGGACTGAAGCTTTCTTT. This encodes CASSEIRWGTEAFF.

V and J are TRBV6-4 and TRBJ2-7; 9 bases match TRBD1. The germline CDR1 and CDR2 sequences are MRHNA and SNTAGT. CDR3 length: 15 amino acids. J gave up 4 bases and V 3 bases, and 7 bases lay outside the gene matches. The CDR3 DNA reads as TGTGCCAGCAGTGAAATGGCCGGGACAGGGTACGAGCAGTACTTC. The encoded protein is CASSEMAGTGYEQYF.

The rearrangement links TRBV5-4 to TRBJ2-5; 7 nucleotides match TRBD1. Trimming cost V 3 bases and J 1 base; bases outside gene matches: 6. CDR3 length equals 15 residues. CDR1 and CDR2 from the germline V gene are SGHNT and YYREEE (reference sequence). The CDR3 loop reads CASSYNRGSQETQYF. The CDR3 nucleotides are TGTGCCAGCAGCTATAACAGGGGTAGCCAAGAGACCCAGTACTTC.